This TCR beta chain was observed in a study of T cells in localized non-small cell lung cancer. Study observations and caveats: The appearance of a median about 60 of the top 100 tumor clones was seen in adjacent lung. Uninvolved adjacent lung had more T cell clonality than any other tissue, topping tumor. Longer overall survival was seen with higher T cell density measured in blood.

As regards this clone: Its specificity is unknown.

CDR1 and CDR2 (germline): MNHNS, SASEGT. The CDR3 sequence is 14 residues long. V dropped 3 bases and J dropped 0 bases, with 6 bases sitting between them. Here immunoSEQ multiplex PCR was the method, and the copy in TCRdb shows in-frame clones only, minus some. Here the sample spans about 17,000 clones, around four fifths being singletons. This clonotype originated in a male donor at least 60 years old with stage III lung adenocarcinoma. V is TRBV6-1 and J is TRBJ1-3, with D unclear. The sequencing used peripheral blood, collected before any cancer treatment. The CDR3 here is CASSEQPSGNTIYF. In nucleotides, the CDR3 is TGTGCCAGCAGTGAGCAGCCCTCTGGAAACACCATATATTTT.